This T cell receptor beta chain was profiled in a study of blood T cell repertoires in COVID-19. Study in general: The United States, Italy and Spain provided the acute and convalescent COVID-19 samples. PBMCs, B-cell-depleted T cells, or T cells provided the cDNA or gDNA that made up the material.

From germline, CDR1 is SGHRS and CDR2 YFSETQ. CDR3 length: 14 amino acids. V lost 4 bases, J lost 3 bases, and 2 bases stayed unmatched. Authors' analysis steps: Reference gene primer amplification yielded estimated nucleated cell counts. Sequenced by immunoSEQ multiplex PCR; TCRdb stores in-frame clones only, minus some. The DNA was the basis for D and trimming; V, J and clone size are from that table. This sample carries about 56,000 clones, approximately 92% of them seen once, and the ten largest clones take around 46%. Patients in Seattle were enrolled during active infection, then followed longitudinally.

The specimen sequenced was peripheral blood. The sequence was collected from an older woman with COVID-19, enrolled during active disease. The chain employs TRBV5-1 and TRBJ2-1, with TRBD1 matching 9 bases. The CDR3 DNA reads as TGCGCCAGCAGCCCGGGACAGGGCTACAATGAGCAGTTCTTC. Encoded protein: CASSPGQGYNEQFF.